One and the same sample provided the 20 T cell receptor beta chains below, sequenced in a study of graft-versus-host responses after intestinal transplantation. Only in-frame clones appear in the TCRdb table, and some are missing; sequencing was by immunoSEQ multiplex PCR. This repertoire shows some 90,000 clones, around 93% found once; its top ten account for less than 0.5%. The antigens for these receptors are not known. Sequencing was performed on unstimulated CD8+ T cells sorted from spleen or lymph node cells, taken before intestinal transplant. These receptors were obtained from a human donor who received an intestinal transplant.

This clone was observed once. CDR3 sequence: CASSQDRDRGTGNTIYF. CDR3 coding DNA: TGCGCCAGCAGCCAAGATCGGGACAGGGGGACTGGAAACACCATATATTTT. This rearrangement joins TRBV4-3 to TRBJ1-3; TRBD1 matches 11 bases. CDR3 length: 17 residues. V shed 0 bases, J shed 2 bases, and the junction held 3 bases outside the gene matches. The germline V gene has CDR1 LGHNA and CDR2 YSLEER.

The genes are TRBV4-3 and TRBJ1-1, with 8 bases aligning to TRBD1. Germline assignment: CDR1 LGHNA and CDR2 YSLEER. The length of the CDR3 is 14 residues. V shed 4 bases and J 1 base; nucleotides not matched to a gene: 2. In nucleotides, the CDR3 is TGCGCCAGCAGCCCTGGACAGGGGAACACTGAAGCTTTCTTT. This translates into CASSPGQGNTEAFF.

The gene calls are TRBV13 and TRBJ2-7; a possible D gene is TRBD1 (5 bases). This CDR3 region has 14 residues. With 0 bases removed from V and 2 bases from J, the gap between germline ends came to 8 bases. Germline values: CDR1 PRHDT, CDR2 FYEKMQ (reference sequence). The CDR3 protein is CASSLGPGTYEQYF. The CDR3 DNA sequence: TGTGCCAGCAGCTTAGGGCCAGGGACCTACGAGCAGTACTTC. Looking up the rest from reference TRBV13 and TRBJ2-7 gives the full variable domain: AAGVIQSPRHLIKEKRETATLKCYPIPRHDTVYWYQQGPGQDPQFLISFYEKMQSDKGSIPDRFSAQQFSDYHSELNMSSLELGDSALYFCASSLGPGTYEQYFGPGTRLTVT.

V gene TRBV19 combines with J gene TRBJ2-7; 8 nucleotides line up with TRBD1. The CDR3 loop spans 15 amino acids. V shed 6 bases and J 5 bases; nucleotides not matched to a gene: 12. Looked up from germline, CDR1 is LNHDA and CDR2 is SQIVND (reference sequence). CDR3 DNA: TGTGCCAGTAGCAACCCCGACAGGGGAGTCGACGAGCAGTACTTC. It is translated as CASSNPDRGVDEQYF.

CDR3 nucleotides: TGTGCCAGCAGCCCCGGACAGGGCCTAGCCGGGGATGAGCAGTTCTTC. As protein: CASSPGQGLAGDEQFF. The chain uses TRBV7-7 and TRBJ2-1, with 8 bases lining up with TRBD1. Germline V gene lookup returns CDR1 SSHAT and CDR2 FNYEAQ (reference sequence). Trimming removed 5 bases from V and 8 bases from J; junction bases left unmatched: 14. CDR3 size: 16 residues.

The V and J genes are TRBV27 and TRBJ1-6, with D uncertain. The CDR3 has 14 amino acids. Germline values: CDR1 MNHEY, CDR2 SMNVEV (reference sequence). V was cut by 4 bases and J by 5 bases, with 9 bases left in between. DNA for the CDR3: TGTGCCAGCAGTTGGGGAGTACATAATTCACCCCTCCACTTT. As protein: CASSWGVHNSPLHF.

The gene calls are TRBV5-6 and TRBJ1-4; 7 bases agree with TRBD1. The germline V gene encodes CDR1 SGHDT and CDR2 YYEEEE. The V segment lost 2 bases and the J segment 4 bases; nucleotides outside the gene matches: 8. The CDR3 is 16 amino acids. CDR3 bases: TGTGCCAGCAGCTTAGCCTGGACAGGAAGTAATGAAAAACTGTTTTTT. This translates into CASSLAWTGSNEKLFF.

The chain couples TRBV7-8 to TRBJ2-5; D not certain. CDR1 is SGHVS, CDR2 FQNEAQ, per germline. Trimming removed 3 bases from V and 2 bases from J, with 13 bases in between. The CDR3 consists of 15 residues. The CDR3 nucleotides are TGTGCCAGCAGCTTTTTCCCGACTCCTCAAGAGACCCAGTACTTC. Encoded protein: CASSFFPTPQETQYF.

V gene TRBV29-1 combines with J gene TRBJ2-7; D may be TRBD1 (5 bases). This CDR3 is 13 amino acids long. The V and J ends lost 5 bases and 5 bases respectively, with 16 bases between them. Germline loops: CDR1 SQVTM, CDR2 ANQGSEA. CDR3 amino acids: CSVPLTGPNEQYF. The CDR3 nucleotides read TGCAGCGTTCCGTTAACAGGTCCCAACGAGCAGTACTTC.

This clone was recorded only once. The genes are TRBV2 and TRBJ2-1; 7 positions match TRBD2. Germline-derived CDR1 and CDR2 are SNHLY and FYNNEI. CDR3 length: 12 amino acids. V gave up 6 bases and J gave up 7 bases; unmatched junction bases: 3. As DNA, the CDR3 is TGTGCCAGCAGGGGACTAAGGAATGAGCAGTTCTTC. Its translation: CASRGLRNEQFF.

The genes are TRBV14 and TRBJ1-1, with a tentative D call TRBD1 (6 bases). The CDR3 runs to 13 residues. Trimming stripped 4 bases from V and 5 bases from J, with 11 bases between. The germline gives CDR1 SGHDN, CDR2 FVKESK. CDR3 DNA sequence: TGTGCCAGCAGCCCGTACAGGGCGACTGAAGCTTTCTTT. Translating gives CASSPYRATEAFF.

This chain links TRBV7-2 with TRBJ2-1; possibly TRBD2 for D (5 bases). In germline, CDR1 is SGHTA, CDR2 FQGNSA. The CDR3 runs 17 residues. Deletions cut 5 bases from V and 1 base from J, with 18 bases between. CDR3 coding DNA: TGTGCCAGCAGCAATAATATTGGGAGCCCGTCCTACAATGAGCAGTTCTTC. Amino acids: CASSNNIGSPSYNEQFF.

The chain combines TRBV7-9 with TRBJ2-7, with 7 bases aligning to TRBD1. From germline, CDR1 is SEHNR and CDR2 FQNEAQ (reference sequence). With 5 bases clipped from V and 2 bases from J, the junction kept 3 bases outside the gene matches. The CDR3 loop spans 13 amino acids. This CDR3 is CASSPGGAYEQYF. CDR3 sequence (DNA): TGTGCCAGCAGCCCAGGGGGTGCCTACGAGCAGTACTTC.

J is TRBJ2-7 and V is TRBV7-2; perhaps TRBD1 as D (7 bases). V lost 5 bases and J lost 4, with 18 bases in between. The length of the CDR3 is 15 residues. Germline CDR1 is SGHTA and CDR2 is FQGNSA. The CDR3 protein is CASSGGTVVLYEQYF. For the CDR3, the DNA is TGTGCCAGCAGCGGGGGGACAGTTGTGTTATACGAGCAGTACTTC.

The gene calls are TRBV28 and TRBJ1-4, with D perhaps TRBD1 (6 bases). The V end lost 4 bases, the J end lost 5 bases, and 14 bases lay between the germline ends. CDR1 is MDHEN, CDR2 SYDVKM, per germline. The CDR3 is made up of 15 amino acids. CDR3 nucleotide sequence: TGTGCCAGCAGTTCGGCAGGGGAGGGGAATGAAAAACTGTTTTTT. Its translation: CASSSAGEGNEKLFF. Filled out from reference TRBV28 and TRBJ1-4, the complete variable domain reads DVKVTQSSRYLVKRTGEKVFLECVQDMDHENMFWYRQDPGLGLRLIYFSYDVKMKEKGDIPEGYSVSREKKERFSLILESASTNQTSMYLCASSSAGEGNEKLFFGSGTQLSVL.

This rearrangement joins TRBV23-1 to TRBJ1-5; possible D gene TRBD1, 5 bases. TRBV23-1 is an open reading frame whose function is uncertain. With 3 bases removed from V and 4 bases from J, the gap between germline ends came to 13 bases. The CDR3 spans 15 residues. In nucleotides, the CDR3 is TGCGCCAGCAGTCAGCCAGACAGTTTTAATCAGCCCCAGCATTTT. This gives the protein CASSQPDSFNQPQHF.

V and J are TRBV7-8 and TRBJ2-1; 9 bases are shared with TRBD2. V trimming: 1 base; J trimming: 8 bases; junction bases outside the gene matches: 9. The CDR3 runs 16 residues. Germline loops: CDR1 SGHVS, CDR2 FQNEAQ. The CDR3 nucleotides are TGTGCCAGCAGCTTAGGCTCGGGACTAGCCGTCGATGAGCAGTTCTTC. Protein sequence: CASSLGSGLAVDEQFF.

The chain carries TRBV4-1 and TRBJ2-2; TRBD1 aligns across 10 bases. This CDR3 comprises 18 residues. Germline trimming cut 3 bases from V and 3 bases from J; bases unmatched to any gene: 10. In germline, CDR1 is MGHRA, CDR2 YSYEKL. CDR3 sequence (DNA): TGCGCCAGCAGCCAGGAGAGACAGGGGGCGCTTGACACCGGGGAGCTGTTTTTT. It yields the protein CASSQERQGALDTGELFF.

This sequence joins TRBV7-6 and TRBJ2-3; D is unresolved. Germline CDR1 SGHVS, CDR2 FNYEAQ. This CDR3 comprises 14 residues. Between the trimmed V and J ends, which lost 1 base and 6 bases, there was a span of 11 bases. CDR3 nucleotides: TGTGCCAGCAGCTTAGAAGTGGCATGGGATACGCAGTATTTT. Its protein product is CASSLEVAWDTQYF.

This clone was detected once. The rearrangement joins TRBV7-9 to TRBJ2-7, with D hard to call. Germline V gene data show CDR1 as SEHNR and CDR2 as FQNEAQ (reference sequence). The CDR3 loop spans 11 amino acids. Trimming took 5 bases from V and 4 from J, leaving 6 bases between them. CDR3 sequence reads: CASSPFYEQYF. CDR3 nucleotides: TGTGCCAGCAGCCCGTTTTACGAGCAGTACTTC.